Listed below are T cell receptor beta chains from one sample, sequenced in a study of shared clonotypes between healthy human individuals. Here immunoSEQ multiplex PCR was the method, and the copy in TCRdb shows in-frame clones only, minus some. This sample carries around 1.9 million clones, about 93% of them seen once, and the ten largest clones take more than 1.5%. Sample: naive CD8+ T cells from PBMCs. These receptors all come from a man between 18 and 29 years old in good health. Some clones in this sample may be carry-over from other donors' samples. CDR3s leave out the opening cysteine and the closing phenylalanine or tryptophan. Fields, in order: J gene, clone size, V gene, CDR3 protein. Rows may omit the clone size; those that give it use once, few, many or a size class.

>TRBJ2-2|NA|TRBV2
ASSEGLTLFGELF
>TRBJ1-2|NA|TRBV6-5
ASSFRNV
>TRBJ1-1|NA|TRBV2
ASTPTVINTEAF
>TRBJ1-2|NA|TRBV4-2
ASSQRGLYGYT
>TRBJ1-5|NA|TRBV9
ASSVGAGQPQH
>TRBJ2-3|NA|TRBV14
ASSQDYGGESTDTQY
>TRBJ2-7|NA|TRBV27
ASSSRDSSYEQY
>TRBJ2-7|NA|TRBV4-1
ASSYLGQGYFSSYEQY
>TRBJ2-7|NA|TRBV10-3
ATSGPDYEQY
>TRBJ2-1|once|TRBV25-1
ASSEAIGLAGNYNEQF